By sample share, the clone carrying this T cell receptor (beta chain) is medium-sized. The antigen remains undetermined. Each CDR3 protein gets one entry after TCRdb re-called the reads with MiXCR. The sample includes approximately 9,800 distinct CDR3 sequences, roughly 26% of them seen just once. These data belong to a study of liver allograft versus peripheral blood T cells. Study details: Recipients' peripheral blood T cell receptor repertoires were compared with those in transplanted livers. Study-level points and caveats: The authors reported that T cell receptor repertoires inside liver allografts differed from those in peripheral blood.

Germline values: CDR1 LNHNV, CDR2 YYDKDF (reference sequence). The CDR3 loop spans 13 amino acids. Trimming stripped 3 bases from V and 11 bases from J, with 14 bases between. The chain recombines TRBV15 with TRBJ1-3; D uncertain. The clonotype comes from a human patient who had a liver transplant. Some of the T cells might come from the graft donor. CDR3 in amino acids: CATSSGRSGAIYF. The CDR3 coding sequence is TGTGCCACCAGCAGTGGACGGTCCGGGGCCATATATTTT.